This T cell receptor beta chain was retrieved from a study of cytomegalovirus exposure and HLA in healthy donors (dated by TCRdb to 2016 to 2017). At the level of the whole study: An earlier analysis of some 500 of the donors reported 250 to 350 Gb of sequence data and 100 million to 130 million unique TCR beta sequences from about 200 million T cells. Roughly 300 gigabases of sequencing data and approximately 84 million unique TCR sequences were included in an early release covering 550 to 800 HLA-typed donors. Of the approximately 370 genotyped donors, 81% were placed in the genetic ancestry cluster associated with self-reported Caucasian donors. The aim of the study was to test whether cataloging public T cell receptors could identify signatures of past pathogen exposure. The study profiled the T cell repertoires of hundreds of subjects by immunosequencing and related them to cytomegalovirus serostatus. Besides the first cohort of more than 650 subjects, a separate validation cohort made up of 120 or so different subjects was used. The study combined high-throughput TCR immunosequencing, statistical association of individual TCRs with disease status, and machine learning to predict cytomegalovirus infection status. To study patterns of TCR occurrence, a later analysis re-analyzed previously published TCR beta repertoires from 666 donors and added high-resolution HLA genotyping. The later analysis used no new phenotypic data to find candidate immune exposures, relying instead on TCR beta sequences and their occurrence across donors. In an earlier analysis of a few hundred of the donors, high-throughput TCR beta sequencing was used to judge whether each TCR beta V gene segment behaved as functional or pseudogenic. Donor age, sex, ethnicity and CMV serostatus were compiled together with the repertoire data. Genome-wide SNP genotypes for about 65% of the roughly 670 donors were used in a later genetic analysis, which treated that subset as a discovery cohort. All discovery cohort repertoires had been generated using a single sequencing platform. Both class I and class II loci were covered by HLA typing, at four-digit resolution. The number of typed donors differed by locus: about 620-640 for A, B, C, DRB1 and DQB1; roughly 510 for DQA1; 606 for DPA1; and roughly 470 for DPB1. Roughly five DR-DQ haplotypes were handled as single units for association and clustering, since linkage in the cohort was strong. Among 398 genotyped donors of the cohort, an average of approximately 230,000 unique TCR beta nucleotide sequences were sequenced per donor, about a sixth of them non-productive.

The cohort consisted of fewer than 700 healthy bone marrow donors. All cohort members were sampled while nominally healthy, although unrecorded immune exposures were likely present. The donor tested CMV seronegative and was one of the 352 seronegative cohort members. A peripheral blood sample was collected from each donor, and TCR beta sequencing was performed on peripheral blood mononuclear cells. The Qiagen DNeasy Blood Extraction Kit was used to extract genomic DNA from the blood cell samples. CDR1 and CDR2 (MNHEY, SMNVEV) derive from the germline V gene (reference sequence). Compared with germline, V lacks 10 bases and J lacks 7 bases; bases without a gene match: 13. Inclusive of the bounding cysteine and phenylalanine, the CDR3 is 15 residues long. The sequence is cut down to CDR3 DNA, 45 bases in frame from base 1. Study-level results and caveats: In a later genetic analysis, a missense DCLRE1C variant was associated with V-gene and J-gene trimming of TCR beta chains, and the association was replicated in an independent cohort. Because counts were too low, seventeen rarely observed V segments, including chromosome 9 orphons, were excluded from the earlier analysis of around 640 of the donors. Because HLA typing was missing for some donors at each locus, association tests included only the typed subset. Presence/absence analyses assumed roughly uniform sequencing depth across donors, an assumption that may not hold. In a later analysis, TCR association rates were found to vary across HLA loci, with the most associated TCRs seen for DRB1 alleles and the fewest for HLA-C alleles. According to a later analysis, parvovirus B19, influenza, CMV and Epstein-Barr virus appeared linked to several top co-occurrence clusters. It was suggested by the authors that the approach could potentially be generalized to other disease states and immunological phenotypes. Most TCR sequences were observed very rarely across donors, whereas some public TCRs were present in many individuals. The classifier was reported to diagnose cytomegalovirus status with high specificity and sensitivity in both the original cohort and the validation cohort. When HLA alleles, especially DR and DQ, strongly co-occurred, TCR associations were difficult to assign to individual alleles. In a later analysis, some 17,000 TCR beta sequences were associated with specific HLA alleles at a false discovery rate of 0.05. In a later analysis, HLA-associated TCR beta chains were found to be more clonally expanded and to have lower generation probabilities than equally common non-associated chains. In an earlier analysis of 587 of the donors, most TCR beta V segments appeared in productive rearrangements about 90% or about 30% of the time, broadly matching IMGT annotations. CMV serostatus was the only immune exposure information available for the cohort. Compared with the 666-donor mean, donors in an Asian-associated ancestry cluster had fewer N-insertions in productive TCRs, according to a later genetic analysis. Only TCR beta chains were sequenced in this cohort, and the absence of alpha or paired-chain data limited detectable features. A later analysis found that most CMV-associated TCR beta chains appeared HLA-restricted, with HLA associations seemingly driven largely by CMV exposure. A group of highly shared sequence variants was considered likely to be a technical artifact of the sequencing pipeline. Linkage disequilibrium might explain the correlated functional status among segregating V segments, but an unknown experimental factor could not be ruled out. A further reported finding was that TCR beta sequences accurately predicted the HLA-A and HLA-B alleles for most subjects in the first cohort. Some IMGT-functional V segments, including TRBV6-2 and TRBV6-3, could not be told apart with the 87-base-pair reads, so those segments were excluded. In vitro tests confirmed that a few of the cytomegalovirus-associated TCR beta chains recognize cytomegalovirus antigens. The study gave a list of over 150 TCR beta chains associated with cytomegalovirus.

Note on this clone: Its cognate antigen has yet to be identified. Qualities for individual bases were not recorded, and no much larger clone is one base off.

The method behind the library was the immunoSEQ multiplex PCR assay. The multiplex PCR relied on a mix of 60 forward primers for TCR Vbeta segments and 13 reverse primers for TCR Jbeta segments. The CDR3 region of rearranged TCR beta genes was amplified from genomic DNA by a multiplex PCR assay. On the Illumina HiSeq System, the amplified TCR beta libraries were sequenced as 87-base-pair reads. The published analysis was carried out like this. Across the 670 or so repertoires, a later analysis counted 75 million to 90 million unique TCR beta chains, roughly 11 million of which were shared by at least two donors. To remove PCR and sequencing errors, raw reads were error-corrected and collapsed into unique sequences using a nearest-neighbor algorithm that merged closely related sequences. V, D and J gene segments were assigned by aligning CDR3 sequences to IMGT reference sequences. For a sequence to be retained, a match of at least six nucleotides to both a V gene segment and a J gene segment was required. A rearrangement was called productive if the CDR3 had no stop codons and remained in frame with V and J, and every other rearrangement was called non-productive. Following IMGT convention, CDR3 was defined as the stretch from the second conserved V-encoded cysteine up to the conserved J-encoded phenylalanine. The earlier analysis of approximately 500 of the donors excluded sequences that lacked an unambiguous match to a single V gene segment. An earlier analysis of over 450 of the donors classified V segments as functional when productive rearrangements were above 56.7% and as segregating when the standard deviation between donors was above 5%. A statistical classification framework was built for diagnosing cytomegalovirus status from the catalog of TCR beta chain sequences. A later analysis assigned V and J genes by comparing TCR nucleotide sequences with IMGT/GENE-DB human TR gene sequences. The TCRdist pipeline was used in a later analysis to assign CDR3 sequences and most-parsimonious VDJ recombination scenarios. A later analysis defined each TCR beta chain by its CDR3 amino acid sequence plus V-gene family, and excluded reads lacking a unique V-gene family. As a way to deal with suspected cross-contamination and a sequencing artifact, a later analysis dropped hundreds of nucleotide sequences that were highly shared and had low generation probability. In a later analysis, a clonal expansion index was calculated for each public chain from normalized within-repertoire ranks of inferred template counts. In a later analysis, generation probabilities were computed using a VDJ recombination model fitted to out-of-frame rearrangements, and the results were checked against IGoR. Hypergeometric tests were used in a later analysis to score TCR-TCR, TCR-HLA and TCR-CMV co-occurrence, with a repertoire-size bias correction applied to the TCR pairs. A later analysis estimated false discovery rates by permuting HLA or CMV assignments 20 times. In a later analysis, co-occurring TCRs were grouped using DBSCAN, with TCRdist sequence similarity added in when clustering inside HLA-allele-positive subsets. Repertoires with fewer than 30,000 or more than 120,000 public chains were left out of co-occurrence clustering, as were about 5 repertoires with anomalous nucleotide sharing. In TCRdb, the immuneACCESS table is reduced to in-frame sequences with V and J assigned. These tables do not hold every clone; where another copy was compared, an unresolved V gene accounts for under half, and the others remain unexplained. V and J calls and clone size are given by that table; D and trimming were obtained from the DNA. For this sample the table gives some 120,000 clones, of which 75% to 85% were detected only once. Jointly, the top ten make up roughly 2.4% of the sample.

The source is a man younger than 45 in good health and CMV-seronegative. Rearrangement joined TRBV27 to TRBJ2-1; a stretch of 10 junction bases matches TRBD2. Specimen: PBMCs. The nucleotide sequence is TGTGCCACCACAGCGGGAGGGCCTTTCATGAATGAGCAGTTCTTC. This encodes CATTAGGPFMNEQFF.